Here is one T cell receptor beta chain with its context. This clone was detected a few times. Its target antigen remains unknown. No base quality values were provided; no much bigger clone lies one nucleotide off. This sample was taken from a study of cytomegalovirus exposure and HLA in healthy donors (dated by TCRdb to about 2017). General notes on the study: An earlier analysis of about 530 of the donors reported about 280 Gb of sequence data and 117 million unique TCR beta sequences obtained from roughly 170 million T cells. A separate validation cohort of roughly 130 different subjects was used in addition to the approximately 670-subject first cohort. An earlier analysis of around 580 of the donors used high-throughput TCR beta sequencing to judge whether each TCR beta V gene segment behaved as functional or pseudogenic. In the later analysis, no new phenotypic data were used to find candidate immune exposures; instead, reliance was placed on TCR beta sequences and their occurrence across donors. Every discovery cohort repertoire had been produced on one sequencing platform. Of the 398 genotyped donors, about 84% fell in the genetic ancestry cluster associated with self-reported Caucasian donors. A handful of DR-DQ haplotypes were handled as single units for association and clustering because linkage in the cohort was strong. The study combined high-throughput TCR immunosequencing, statistical association of individual TCRs with disease status, and machine learning to predict cytomegalovirus infection status. The number of donors typed differed by locus, with 629-630 for A, B, C, DRB1 and DQB1, roughly 520 for DQA1, over 600 for DPA1, and roughly 450 for DPB1. Alongside the repertoire data, information on donor age, sex, ethnicity and CMV serostatus was compiled. An early release that covered fewer than 750 HLA-typed donors contained approximately 290 gigabases of sequencing data and 80 million or so unique TCR sequences. In a later genetic analysis, genome-wide SNP genotypes for about 55% of the roughly 670 donors were used, and that subset was treated as a discovery cohort. The study profiled the T cell repertoires of hundreds of subjects by immunosequencing and related them to cytomegalovirus serostatus. HLA typing included class I and class II loci at four-digit resolution. A later analysis re-examined previously published TCR beta repertoires from just over 650 donors and added high-resolution HLA genotyping to investigate patterns of TCR occurrence. The study aimed to test whether cataloging public T cell receptors could reveal signatures of past pathogen exposure. Among 398 genotyped donors of the cohort, an average of around 250,000 unique TCR beta nucleotide sequences was sequenced per donor, of which approximately 19% were non-productive.

V lost 3 bases and J lost 0 bases; the stretch between them is 15 bases long. The cysteine opens and the phenylalanine closes a CDR3 of 17 amino acids. The entry retains the CDR3 DNA only, 51 bases that are in frame from base 1. The germline V gene (reference sequence) provides CDR1 LNHDA and CDR2 SQIVND. Library creation used the immunoSEQ multiplex PCR assay. For the multiplex PCR, a mixture combining 60 forward primers for TCR Vbeta segments and 13 reverse primers for TCR Jbeta segments was used. A multiplex PCR assay on genomic DNA amplified the CDR3 region of rearranged TCR beta genes. The amplified TCR beta libraries were sequenced on the Illumina HiSeq System as 87-base-pair reads. The study's own analysis went as follows. A later analysis tallied about 77 million unique TCR beta chains across the 610 or so repertoires, and approximately 12 million of those chains were shared by two or more donors. A nearest-neighbor algorithm error-corrected the raw reads and collapsed the reads into unique sequences, merging closely related sequences to remove PCR and sequencing errors. CDR3 sequences were aligned to IMGT reference sequences to assign V, D and J gene segments. For a sequence to be retained, a match of at least six nucleotides to both a V gene segment and a J gene segment was required. A rearrangement was called productive if the CDR3 had no stop codons and remained in frame with V and J, and every other rearrangement was called non-productive. Following IMGT convention, CDR3 was defined as the stretch from the second conserved V-encoded cysteine up to the conserved J-encoded phenylalanine. The earlier analysis of about 640 of the donors excluded any sequence lacking an unambiguous match to a single V gene segment. An earlier analysis of 587 of the donors classified V segments as functional when productive rearrangements were above 56.7% and as segregating when the standard deviation between donors was above 5%. A statistical classification framework was developed to diagnose cytomegalovirus status using the catalog of TCR beta chain sequences. A later analysis assigned V and J genes by comparing TCR nucleotide sequences with IMGT/GENE-DB human TR gene sequences. In a later analysis, CDR3 sequences and most-parsimonious VDJ recombination scenarios were assigned using the TCRdist pipeline. In a later analysis, each TCR beta chain was defined by its CDR3 amino acid sequence together with its V-gene family, and reads lacking a unique V-gene family were excluded. A later analysis removed 500 to 600 highly shared, low-generation-probability nucleotide sequences to deal with suspected cross-contamination and a sequencing artifact. In a later analysis, a clonal expansion index was calculated for each public chain from normalized within-repertoire ranks of inferred template counts. Generation probabilities in a later analysis came from a VDJ recombination model fitted to out-of-frame rearrangements, and those results were checked against IGoR. Hypergeometric tests were used in a later analysis to score TCR-TCR, TCR-HLA and TCR-CMV co-occurrence, with a repertoire-size bias correction applied to the TCR pairs. False discovery rates were estimated in a later analysis by permuting HLA or CMV assignments 20 times. In a later analysis, co-occurring TCRs were grouped using DBSCAN, and TCRdist sequence similarity was added for clustering within HLA-allele-positive subsets. Co-occurrence clustering excluded repertoires with fewer than 30,000 or more than 120,000 public chains, plus five with anomalous nucleotide sharing. As stored in TCRdb, this immuneACCESS dataset retains in-frame rearrangements with V and J assigned. A fraction of the clones does not appear; measured against another copy, unresolved V genes explain less than half of the discrepancy, and the remainder lacks a known reason. The DNA was the basis for D and trimming; V, J and clone size are from that table. This sample gives more than 60,000 clones in total; 60% to 80% of them show up just once. The top ten constitute approximately 4.7% of the sample.

The cohort consisted of hundreds of healthy bone marrow donors. All cohort members were sampled while nominally healthy, although unrecorded immune exposures were likely present. The donor tested CMV seropositive, placing the donor among the 289 seropositive members of the cohort. A peripheral blood sample was provided by each donor, and peripheral blood mononuclear cells were used for TCR beta sequencing. Genomic DNA extraction from the blood cell samples was performed with the Qiagen DNeasy Blood Extraction Kit. Here is what the overall study found, with its caveats: According to a later genetic analysis, donors in an Asian-associated ancestry cluster had fewer N-insertions in productive TCRs than the approximately 700-donor mean. In a later analysis, HLA-associated TCR beta chains were found to be more clonally expanded and to have lower generation probabilities than equally common non-associated chains. In both the original and validation cohorts, the classifier was reported to diagnose cytomegalovirus status with high specificity and sensitivity. In vitro tests confirmed that a few of the cytomegalovirus-associated TCR beta chains recognize cytomegalovirus antigens. A total of 150 to 200 TCR beta chains were listed by the study as associated with cytomegalovirus. Specific HLA alleles were associated with 15,000 to 20,000 TCR beta sequences at a false discovery rate of 0.05 in a later analysis. A cluster of highly shared sequence variants was judged likely to be a technical artifact of the sequencing pipeline. Presence/absence analyses assumed roughly uniform sequencing depth across donors, an assumption that may not hold. According to a later analysis, TCR association rates differed among HLA loci, with DRB1 alleles showing the most associated TCRs and HLA-C alleles showing the fewest. In an earlier analysis of over 550 of the donors, most TCR beta V segments were observed in productive rearrangements about 90% or about 30% of the time, broadly matching IMGT annotations. HLA typing was unavailable for some donors at each locus, so association tests used only the typed subset. Immune exposure information for the cohort was limited to CMV serostatus. Some IMGT-functional V segments, including TRBV6-2 and TRBV6-3, could not be distinguished by the 87-base-pair reads and were therefore excluded. Because counts were too low, fewer than 20 rarely observed V segments, including chromosome 9 orphons, were excluded from the earlier analysis of 587 of the donors. A later analysis reported that several top co-occurrence clusters appeared linked to parvovirus B19, influenza, CMV and Epstein-Barr virus. A further reported finding was that TCR beta sequences accurately predicted the HLA-A and HLA-B alleles for most subjects in the first cohort. Most TCR sequences were observed very rarely across donors, whereas some public TCRs were present in many individuals. A later analysis found that most CMV-associated TCR beta chains appeared HLA-restricted, with HLA associations seemingly driven largely by CMV exposure. Only TCR beta chains were sequenced in this cohort, and the absence of alpha or paired-chain data limited detectable features. The authors suggested that the approach could potentially be extended to other disease states and immunological phenotypes. Correlated functional status among segregating V segments might be attributable to linkage disequilibrium, but an unknown experimental factor could not be ruled out. When HLA alleles, especially DR and DQ, strongly co-occurred, TCR associations were difficult to assign to individual alleles. A later genetic analysis associated a missense DCLRE1C variant with V-gene and J-gene trimming of TCR beta chains, and an independent cohort replicated the association.

The rearrangement joined TRBV19 to TRBJ1-5; TRBD1 is a weak D gene call, 6 bases matching. This TCR derives from a male donor in good health and CMV-seropositive. Sequences were obtained from PBMCs. The CDR3 protein is CASSISTGALSNQPQHF. The nucleotide sequence reads TGTGCCAGTAGTATCTCGACAGGAGCCCTTAGCAATCAGCCCCAGCATTTT.